Below, 13 T cell receptor beta chains from the same sample are listed, as sequenced in a study of CD8+ T cells in alopecia areata. Reverse transcribed after extraction, RNA yielded cDNA as the sequencing template. Libraries were prepared by immunoSEQ multiplex PCR; TCRdb keeps only in-frame clonotypes and omits some of them. The sample carries about 210,000 clones, more than 30% recorded once. Regarding treatment: oral pan-JAK inhibitor, 5-10 mg twice daily. The sample here was CD4+ T cells sorted from blood, taken around week 30, from a patient treated with tofacitinib. These receptors were taken from a human donor with alopecia areata.

A single count supports this clone. The rearrangement uses TRBV7-8 and TRBJ2-2; 9 bases align to TRBD2. The CDR3 is 17 residues long. Germline V gene data show CDR1 as SGHVS and CDR2 as FQNEAQ. Trimming cost V 2 bases and J 2 bases; bases outside gene matches: 6. The CDR3 nucleotides read TGTGCCAGCAGCTTATCAGGGACTAGCCGAAACACCGGGGAGCTGTTTTTT. Its protein is CASSLSGTSRNTGELFF.

This clone has just a few counts. This chain uses TRBV6-5 with TRBJ1-2, with D uncertain. Germline CDR1 is MNHEY and CDR2 is SVGAGI. V was clipped by 6 bases and J by 8 bases, with 10 bases between them. The CDR3 totals 11 residues. The CDR3 DNA is TGTGCCAGCAGGCAGAACGGGGGCTACACCTTC. This codes for CASRQNGGYTF.

This clone was observed a few times. The V call is TRBV5-5, the J call TRBJ2-5; 9 bases are a match to TRBD2. Trimming at V came to 5 bases and at J to 1 base, leaving 9 bases not matched to a gene. Germline V gene sequence: CDR1 SGHKS, CDR2 YYEKEE (reference sequence). CDR3 size: 16 residues. The CDR3 reads CASRGVAGGSQETQYF. DNA of the CDR3: TGTGCCAGCAGGGGCGTGGCGGGAGGGAGCCAAGAGACCCAGTACTTC.

The CDR3: CASIKDPRDTEAFF. The CDR3 region has the DNA TGTGCCAGCATCAAGGACCCGCGGGACACTGAAGCTTTCTTT. The gene calls are TRBV7-3 and TRBJ1-1; D is undetermined. Deletions cut 7 bases from V and 3 bases from J, with 15 bases between. The CDR3 has 14 amino acids. Germline values: CDR1 SGHTA, CDR2 FQGTGA.

A few counts support this clone. The chain is built from TRBV29-1 and TRBJ2-3, with 7 bases that match TRBD2. CDR3 length: 15 amino acids. V lost 6 bases, J lost 8 bases, and 17 bases stayed unmatched. CDR1 is SQVTM, CDR2 ANQGSEA, per germline. The chain's CDR3 is CSVKVVSGREGTQYF. DNA for the CDR3: TGCAGCGTCAAGGTGGTGTCAGGGAGGGAGGGTACGCAGTATTTT.

The chain joins TRBV6-1 to TRBJ2-1; D remains ambiguous. Deletions cut 6 bases from V and 8 bases from J, with 14 bases between. This CDR3 is 13 amino acids long. Germline CDR1 MNHNS, CDR2 SASEGT. Written as DNA, the CDR3 is TGTGCCAGCAGCGACGACCTAGGTCATGAGCAGTTCTTC. Its translation: CASSDDLGHEQFF.

This clone has just a few counts. The chain links TRBV7-9 to TRBJ2-7; possible D gene TRBD1, 5 bases. Trimming removed 1 base from V and 5 bases from J, with 9 bases in between. CDR3 length: 13 amino acids. Germline V gene lookup returns CDR1 SEHNR and CDR2 FQNEAQ (reference sequence). The CDR3 sequence: CASSLGGSNEQYF. The CDR3 nucleotides are TGTGCCAGCAGCTTAGGGGGCTCGAACGAGCAGTACTTC.

This clone has just a few counts. V gene TRBV29-1 combines with J gene TRBJ2-3, with 7 nucleotides matching TRBD1. Trimming at V came to 6 bases and at J to 0 bases, leaving 9 bases not matched to a gene. This CDR3 spans 15 amino acids. Germline assignment: CDR1 SQVTM and CDR2 ANQGSEA. CDR3 in amino acids: CSVDTGQISTDTQYF. The DNA for the CDR3 is TGCAGCGTAGACACGGGACAGATTAGCACAGATACGCAGTATTTT.

The chain joins TRBV7-2 to TRBJ2-1, with a tentative D call TRBD1 (5 bases). Germline values: CDR1 SGHTA, CDR2 FQGNSA. Trimming stripped 1 base from V and 12 bases from J, with 19 bases between. This CDR3 spans 15 amino acids. The DNA for the CDR3 is TGTGCCAGCAGCTTAGGGCAGGGTCATCAAGGTCGGCAGTTCTTC. Amino acids: CASSLGQGHQGRQFF. The full variable domain, its missing parts supplied by reference TRBV7-2 and TRBJ2-1, is GAGVSQSPSNKVTEKGKDVELRCDPISGHTALYWYRQSLGQGLEFLIYFQGNSAPDKSGLPSDRFSAERTGGSVSTLTIQRTQQEDSAVYLCASSLGQGHQGRQFFGPGTRLTVL.

V usage is TRBV5-1 and J usage is TRBJ2-7; possibly TRBD2 for D (5 bases). Trimming took 7 bases from V and 1 from J, leaving 12 bases between them. Germline V CDR1 and CDR2: SGHRS, YFSETQ. This CDR3 has 13 residues. The CDR3 sequence is CASQTGISYEQYF. The CDR3 bases are TGCGCCAGCCAGACGGGGATTTCCTACGAGCAGTACTTC.

This clone has just a few counts. The V gene is TRBV18, the J gene TRBJ1-1, with D perhaps TRBD1 (5 bases). The V end lost 5 bases, the J end lost 1 base, and 11 bases lay between the germline ends. CDR1 is KGHSH, CDR2 LQKENI, per germline. The length of the CDR3 is 14 residues. DNA for the CDR3: TGTGCCAGCTCAAAGGACACCCAGAACACTGAAGCTTTCTTT. This encodes CASSKDTQNTEAFF.

The chain links TRBV27 to TRBJ2-1, with TRBD2 as a possible D gene (6 bases). This CDR3 contains 17 residues. Trimming removed 0 bases from V and 2 bases from J, with 14 bases in between. Germline CDR1 and CDR2: MNHEY and SMNVEV (reference sequence). CDR3 sequence reads: CASSLSSWPGAYNEQFF. CDR3 sequence (DNA): TGTGCCAGCAGTTTATCTTCTTGGCCGGGAGCCTACAATGAGCAGTTCTTC.

This clone has a handful of counts. The DNA for the CDR3 is TGCAGCGTTGCACCGACAGGGAACACTGAAGCTTTCTTT. Translating gives CSVAPTGNTEAFF. The J gene is TRBJ1-1, the V gene TRBV29-1, with D tentatively TRBD1 (6 bases). Trimming pared 4 bases from V and 1 base from J, leaving 10 bases between. The CDR3 length is 13 residues. In germline, CDR1 is SQVTM, CDR2 ANQGSEA.